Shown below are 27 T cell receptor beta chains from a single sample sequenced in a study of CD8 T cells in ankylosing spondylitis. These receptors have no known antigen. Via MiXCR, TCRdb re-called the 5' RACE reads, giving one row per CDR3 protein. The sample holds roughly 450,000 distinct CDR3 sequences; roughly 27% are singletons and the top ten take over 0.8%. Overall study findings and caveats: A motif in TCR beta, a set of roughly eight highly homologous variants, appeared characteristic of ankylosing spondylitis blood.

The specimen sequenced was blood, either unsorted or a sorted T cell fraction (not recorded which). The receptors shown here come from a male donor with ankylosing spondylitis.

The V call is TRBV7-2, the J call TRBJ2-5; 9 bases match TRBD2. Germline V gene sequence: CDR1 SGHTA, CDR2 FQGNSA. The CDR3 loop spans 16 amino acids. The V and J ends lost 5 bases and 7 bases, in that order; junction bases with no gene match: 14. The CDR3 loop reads CASSQGAGGPVGTQYF. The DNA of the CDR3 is TGTGCCAGCAGCCAAGGGGCGGGAGGGCCCGTCGGGACCCAGTACTTC.

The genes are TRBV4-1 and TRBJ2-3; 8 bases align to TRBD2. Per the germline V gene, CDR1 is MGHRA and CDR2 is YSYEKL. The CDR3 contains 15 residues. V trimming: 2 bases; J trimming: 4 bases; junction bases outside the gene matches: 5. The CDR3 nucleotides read TGCGCCAGCAGCCAAAGAAGCGGGAGCGCAGATACGCAGTATTTT. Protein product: CASSQRSGSADTQYF.

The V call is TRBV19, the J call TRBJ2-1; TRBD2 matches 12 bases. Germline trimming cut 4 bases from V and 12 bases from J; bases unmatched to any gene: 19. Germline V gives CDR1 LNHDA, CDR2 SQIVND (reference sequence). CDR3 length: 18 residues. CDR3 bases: TGTGCCAGTAGTACATACCGGACTAGCGGGATCCTCACAATGGGGCAGTTCTTC. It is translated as CASSTYRTSGILTMGQFF.

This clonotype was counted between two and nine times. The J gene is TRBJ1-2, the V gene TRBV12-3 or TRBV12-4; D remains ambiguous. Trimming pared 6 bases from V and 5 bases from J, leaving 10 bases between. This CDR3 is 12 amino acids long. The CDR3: CASSLAIYGYTF. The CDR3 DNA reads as TGTGCCAGCAGCCTCGCCATTTATGGCTACACCTTC.

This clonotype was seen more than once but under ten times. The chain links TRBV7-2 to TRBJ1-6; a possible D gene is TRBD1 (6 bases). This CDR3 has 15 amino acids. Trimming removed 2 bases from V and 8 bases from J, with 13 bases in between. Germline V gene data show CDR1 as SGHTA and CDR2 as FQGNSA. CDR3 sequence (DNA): TGTGCCAGCAGCTTACTTGCAGGGGCATATTCACCCCTCCACTTT. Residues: CASSLLAGAYSPLHF.

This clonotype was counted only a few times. CDR3 coding DNA: TGCAGTGCTACAAAGCGGGAAGTGACAGATACGCAGTATTTT. It yields the protein CSATKREVTDTQYF. V and J are TRBV20-1 and TRBJ2-3; TRBD2 matches at 7 bases. The CDR3 contains 14 residues. V was clipped by 4 bases and J by 3 bases; unmatched bases: 7. The germline gives CDR1 DFQATT, CDR2 SNEGSKA (reference sequence).

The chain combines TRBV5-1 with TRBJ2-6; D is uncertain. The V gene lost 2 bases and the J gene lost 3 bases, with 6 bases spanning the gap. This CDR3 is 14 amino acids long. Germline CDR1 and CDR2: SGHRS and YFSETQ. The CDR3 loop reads CASSFEGGANVLTF. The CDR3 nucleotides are TGCGCCAGCAGCTTTGAAGGTGGGGCCAACGTCCTGACTTTC.

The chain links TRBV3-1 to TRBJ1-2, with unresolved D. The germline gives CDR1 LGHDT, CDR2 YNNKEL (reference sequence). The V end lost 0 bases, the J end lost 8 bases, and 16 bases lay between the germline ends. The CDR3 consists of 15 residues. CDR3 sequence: CASSQDHMSGAGYTF. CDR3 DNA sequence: TGTGCCAGCAGCCAAGATCATATGTCCGGCGCCGGCTACACCTTC.

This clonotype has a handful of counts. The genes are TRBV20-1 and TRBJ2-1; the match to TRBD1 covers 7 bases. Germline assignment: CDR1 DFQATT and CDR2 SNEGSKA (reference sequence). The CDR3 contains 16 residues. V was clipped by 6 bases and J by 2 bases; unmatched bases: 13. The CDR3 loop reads CSAVPTRGWPYNEQFF. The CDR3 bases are TGCAGTGCCGTCCCGACCAGGGGGTGGCCCTACAATGAGCAGTTCTTC.

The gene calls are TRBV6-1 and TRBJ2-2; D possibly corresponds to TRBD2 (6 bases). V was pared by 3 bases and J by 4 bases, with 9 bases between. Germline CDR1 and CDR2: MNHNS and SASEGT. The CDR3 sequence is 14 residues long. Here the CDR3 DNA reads TGTGCCAGCAGTGAGATGGGGGGCACCGGGGAGCTGTTTTTT. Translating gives CASSEMGGTGELFF.

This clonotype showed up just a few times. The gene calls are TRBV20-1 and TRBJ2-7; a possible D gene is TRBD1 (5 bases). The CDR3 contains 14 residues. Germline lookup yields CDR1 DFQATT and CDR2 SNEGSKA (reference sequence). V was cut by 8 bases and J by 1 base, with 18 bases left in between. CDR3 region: CSWGSPGASYEQYF. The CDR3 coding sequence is TGCAGTTGGGGCAGTCCTGGTGCATCCTACGAGCAGTACTTC.

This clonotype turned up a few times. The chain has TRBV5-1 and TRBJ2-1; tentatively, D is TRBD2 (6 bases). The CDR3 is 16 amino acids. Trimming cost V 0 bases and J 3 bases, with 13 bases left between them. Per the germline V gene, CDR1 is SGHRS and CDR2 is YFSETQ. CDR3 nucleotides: TGCGCCAGCAGCTTGGTGGAGGGTCCCGTCTACAATGAGCAGTTCTTC. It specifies CASSLVEGPVYNEQFF.

CDR3: CASSNTLYEQYF. CDR3 coding DNA: TGCGCCAGCAGCAACACCCTCTACGAGCAGTACTTC. The chain has TRBV5-1 and TRBJ2-7, with D hard to call. The CDR3 has 12 amino acids. In germline, CDR1 is SGHRS, CDR2 YFSETQ. V was pared by 4 bases and J by 3 bases, with 8 bases between.

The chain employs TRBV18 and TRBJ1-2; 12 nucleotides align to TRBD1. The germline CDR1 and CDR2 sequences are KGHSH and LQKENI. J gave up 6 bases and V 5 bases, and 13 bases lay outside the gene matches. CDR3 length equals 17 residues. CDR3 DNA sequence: TGTGCCAGCTCATCTCAGTCCGGGACAGGGGGCGCGGATGGCTACACCTTC. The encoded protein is CASSSQSGTGGADGYTF.

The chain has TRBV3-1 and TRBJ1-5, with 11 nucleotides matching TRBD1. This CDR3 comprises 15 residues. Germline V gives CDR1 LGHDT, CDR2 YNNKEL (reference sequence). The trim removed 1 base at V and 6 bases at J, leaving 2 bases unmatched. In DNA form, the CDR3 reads TGTGCCAGCAGCCAAGGGACAGGGGGCGGTCAGCCCCAGCATTTT. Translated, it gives CASSQGTGGGQPQHF.

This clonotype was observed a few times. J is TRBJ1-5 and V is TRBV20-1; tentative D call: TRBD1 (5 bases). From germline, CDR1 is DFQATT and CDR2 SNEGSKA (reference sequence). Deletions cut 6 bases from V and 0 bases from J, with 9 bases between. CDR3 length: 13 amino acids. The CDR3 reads CSAEGPSNQPQHF. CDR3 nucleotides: TGCAGTGCCGAGGGGCCTAGCAATCAGCCCCAGCATTTT.

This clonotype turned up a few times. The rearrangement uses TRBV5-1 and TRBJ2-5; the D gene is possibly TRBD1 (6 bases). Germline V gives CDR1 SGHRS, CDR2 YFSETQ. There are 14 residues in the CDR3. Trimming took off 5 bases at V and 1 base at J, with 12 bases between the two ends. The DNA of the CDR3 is TGCGCCAGCAGACTACAGGGTTCCCAAGAGACCCAGTACTTC. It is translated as CASRLQGSQETQYF. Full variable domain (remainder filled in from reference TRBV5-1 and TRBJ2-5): KAGVTQTPRYLIKTRGQQVTLSCSPISGHRSVSWYQQTPGQGLQFLFEYFSETQRNKGNFPGRFSGRQFSNSRSEMNVSTLELGDSALYLCASRLQGSQETQYFGPGTRLLVL.

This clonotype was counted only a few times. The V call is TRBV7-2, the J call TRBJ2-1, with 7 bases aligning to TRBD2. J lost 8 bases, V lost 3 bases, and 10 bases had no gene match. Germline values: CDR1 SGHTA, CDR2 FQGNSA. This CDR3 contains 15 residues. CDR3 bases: TGTGCCAGCAGCTTGAGCGGGACTTTAATGGATGAGCAGTTCTTC. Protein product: CASSLSGTLMDEQFF.

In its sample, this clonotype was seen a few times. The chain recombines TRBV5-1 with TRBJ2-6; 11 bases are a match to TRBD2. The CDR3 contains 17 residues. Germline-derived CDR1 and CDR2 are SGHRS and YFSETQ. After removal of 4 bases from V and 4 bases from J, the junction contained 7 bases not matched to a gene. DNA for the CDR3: TGCGCCAGCAGCGAAGAACTAGCGGGAGCCGGGGCCAACGTCCTGACTTTC. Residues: CASSEELAGAGANVLTF.

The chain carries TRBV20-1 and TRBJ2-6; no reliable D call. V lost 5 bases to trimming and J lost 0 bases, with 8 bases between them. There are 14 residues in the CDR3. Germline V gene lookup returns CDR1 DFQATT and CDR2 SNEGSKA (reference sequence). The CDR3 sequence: CSAEQNSGANVLTF. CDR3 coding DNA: TGCAGTGCTGAACAGAACTCTGGGGCCAACGTCCTGACTTTC.

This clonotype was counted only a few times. Here the CDR3 reads CSAERLASATYEQYF. CDR3 coding DNA: TGCAGTGCCGAAAGACTGGCTAGCGCGACCTACGAGCAGTACTTC. The gene calls are TRBV20-1 and TRBJ2-7, with D possibly matching TRBD2 (6 bases). The germline V gene encodes CDR1 DFQATT and CDR2 SNEGSKA (reference sequence). The CDR3 covers 15 residues. Trimming pared 6 bases from V and 2 bases from J, leaving 20 bases between.

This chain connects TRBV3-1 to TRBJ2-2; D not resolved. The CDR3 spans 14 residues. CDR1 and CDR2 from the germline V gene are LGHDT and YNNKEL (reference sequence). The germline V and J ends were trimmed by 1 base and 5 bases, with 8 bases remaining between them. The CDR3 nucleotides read TGTGCCAGCAGCCAAGTAATCGTGACCGGGGAGCTGTTTTTT. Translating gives CASSQVIVTGELFF.

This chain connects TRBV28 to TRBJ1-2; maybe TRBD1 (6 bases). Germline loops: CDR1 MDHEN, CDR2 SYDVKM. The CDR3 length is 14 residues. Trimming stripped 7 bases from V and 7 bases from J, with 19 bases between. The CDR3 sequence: CASTLNTGYGGYTF. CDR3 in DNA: TGTGCCAGCACTTTGAATACAGGGTACGGTGGCTACACCTTC.

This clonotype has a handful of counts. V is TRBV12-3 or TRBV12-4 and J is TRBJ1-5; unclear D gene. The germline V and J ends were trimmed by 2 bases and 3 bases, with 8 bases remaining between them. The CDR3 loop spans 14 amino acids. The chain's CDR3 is CASSLRRTNQPQHF. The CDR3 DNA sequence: TGTGCCAGCAGTTTACGGAGGACCAATCAGCCCCAGCATTTT.

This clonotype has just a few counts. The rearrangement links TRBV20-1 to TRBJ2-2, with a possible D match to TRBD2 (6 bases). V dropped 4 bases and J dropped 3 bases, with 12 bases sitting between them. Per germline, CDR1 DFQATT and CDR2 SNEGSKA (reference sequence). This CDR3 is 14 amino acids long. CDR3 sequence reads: CSAKAGRYTGELFF. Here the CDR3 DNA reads TGCAGTGCTAAAGCGGGCAGATACACCGGGGAGCTGTTTTTT.

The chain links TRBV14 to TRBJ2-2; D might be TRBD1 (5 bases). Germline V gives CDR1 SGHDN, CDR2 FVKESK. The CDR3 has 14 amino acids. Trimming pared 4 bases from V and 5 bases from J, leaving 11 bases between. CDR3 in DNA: TGTGCCAGCAGCCTGCAGGGCTGGACCGGGGAGCTGTTTTTT. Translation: CASSLQGWTGELFF.

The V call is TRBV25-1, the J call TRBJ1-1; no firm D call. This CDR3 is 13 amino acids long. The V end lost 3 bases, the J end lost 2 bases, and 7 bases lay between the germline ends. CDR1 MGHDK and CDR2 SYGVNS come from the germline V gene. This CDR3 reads CASSDLVNTEAFF. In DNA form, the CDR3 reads TGTGCCAGCAGTGATCTTGTCAACACTGAAGCTTTCTTT.